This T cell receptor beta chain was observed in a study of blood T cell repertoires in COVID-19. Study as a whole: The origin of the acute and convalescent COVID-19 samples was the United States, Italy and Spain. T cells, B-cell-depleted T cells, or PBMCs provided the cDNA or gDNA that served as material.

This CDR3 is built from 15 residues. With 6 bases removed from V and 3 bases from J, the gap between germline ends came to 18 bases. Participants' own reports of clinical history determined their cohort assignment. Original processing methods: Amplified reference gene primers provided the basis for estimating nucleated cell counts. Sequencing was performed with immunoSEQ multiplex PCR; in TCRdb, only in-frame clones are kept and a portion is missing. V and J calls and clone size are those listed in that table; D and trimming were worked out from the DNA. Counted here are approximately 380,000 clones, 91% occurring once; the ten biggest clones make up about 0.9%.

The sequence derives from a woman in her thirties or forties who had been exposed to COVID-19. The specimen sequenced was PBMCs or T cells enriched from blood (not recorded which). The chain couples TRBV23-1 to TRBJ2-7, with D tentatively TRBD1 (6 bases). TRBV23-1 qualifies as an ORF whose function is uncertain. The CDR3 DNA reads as TGCGCCAGCAGACAGGGTCAAATAGGCTTCTACGAGCAGTACTTC. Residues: CASRQGQIGFYEQYF.